This T cell receptor (beta chain) was identified in a study of T cells in Graves' hyperthyroidism and ophthalmopathy. Researchers took RNA transcripts and amplified the TCR beta CDR3 regions from them. Carried out on the TCR CDR3, a first-round RT-PCR used the HTBI primer set. TCRdb reprocessed the multiplex PCR reads with MiXCR, giving one entry per CDR3 protein. The data contain fewer than 450,000 distinct CDR3 sequences, roughly 13% of them singletons. Diagnosing involved the use of clinical symptoms, serum thyroxine and TRAb, thyroid ultrasound and orbital computed tomography. The PBMCs were taken from less than 11 ml of fresh peripheral blood. This clonotype was seen a handful of times. In germline, CDR1 is SGHDT, CDR2 YYEEEE. CDR3 length: 17 amino acids. V shed 4 bases, J shed 3 bases, and the junction held 12 bases outside the gene matches.

The sequenced material came from blood. V is TRBV5-6 and J is TRBJ2-5, with TRBD1 identical over 10 bases. The receptor was derived from a man aged 45 to 65 with Graves' ophthalmopathy. The CDR3 DNA follows: TGTGCCAGCAGCCGCGCGACGGCCGGGACAGGGGAAGAGACCCAGTACTTC. Its protein is CASSRATAGTGEETQYF.